This T cell receptor (beta chain) was identified in a study of blood T cell repertoires in COVID-19. Overall study: Sources were T cells, B-cell-depleted T cells, or PBMCs; the material itself was cDNA or gDNA.

V lost 7 bases to trimming and J lost 8 bases; unmatched junction nucleotides: 15. Germline V lookup: CDR1 MNHEY, CDR2 SMNVEV (reference sequence). There are 16 residues in the CDR3. Some clones are missing from TCRdb's copy, which holds only in-frame ones; the method was immunoSEQ multiplex PCR. The sample shows about 250,000 clones, around 89% of them seen only once. All enrollees were about 18 to 89 years old and from approximately 24 US areas. Researchers sorted participants into cohorts using their self-reported clinical history. In Cohort 3, a recovered donor had either two negative PCRs, clearance, or symptom resolution.

Material for sequencing was PBMCs or T cells enriched from blood (not recorded which). The V gene is TRBV27, the J gene TRBJ1-4; 8 bases agree with TRBD1. This clonotype originated in a woman between 45 and 60 years old who had recovered from COVID-19. Here the CDR3 reads CASKETGEALREKLFF. CDR3 coding DNA: TGTGCCAGCAAGGAGACAGGGGAGGCCCTAAGAGAAAAACTGTTTTTT.